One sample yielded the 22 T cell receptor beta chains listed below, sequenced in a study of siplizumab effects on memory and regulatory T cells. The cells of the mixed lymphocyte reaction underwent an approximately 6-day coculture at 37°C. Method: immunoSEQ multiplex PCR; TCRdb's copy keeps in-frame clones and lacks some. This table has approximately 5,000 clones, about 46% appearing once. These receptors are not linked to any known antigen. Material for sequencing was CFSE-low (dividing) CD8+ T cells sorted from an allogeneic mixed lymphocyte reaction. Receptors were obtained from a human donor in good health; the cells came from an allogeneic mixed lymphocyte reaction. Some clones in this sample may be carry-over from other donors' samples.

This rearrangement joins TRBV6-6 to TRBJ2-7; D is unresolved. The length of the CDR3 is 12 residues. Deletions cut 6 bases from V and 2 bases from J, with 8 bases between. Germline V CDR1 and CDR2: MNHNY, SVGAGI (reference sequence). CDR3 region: CASSFVTYEQYF. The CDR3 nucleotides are TGTGCCAGCAGCTTCGTGACCTACGAGCAGTACTTC.

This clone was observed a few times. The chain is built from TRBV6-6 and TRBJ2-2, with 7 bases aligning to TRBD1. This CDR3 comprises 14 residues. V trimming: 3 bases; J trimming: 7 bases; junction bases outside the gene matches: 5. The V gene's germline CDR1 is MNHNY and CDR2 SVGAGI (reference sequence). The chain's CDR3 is CASSYYRGGGELFF. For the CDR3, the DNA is TGTGCCAGCAGTTATTACAGGGGTGGCGGGGAGCTGTTTTTT.

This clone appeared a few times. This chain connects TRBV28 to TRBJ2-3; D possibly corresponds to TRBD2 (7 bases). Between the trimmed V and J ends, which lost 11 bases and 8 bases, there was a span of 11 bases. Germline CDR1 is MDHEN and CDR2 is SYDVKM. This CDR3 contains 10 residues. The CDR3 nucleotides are TGTGCCCGGGGAGGGGGTACGCAGTATTTT. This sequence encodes CARGGGTQYF.

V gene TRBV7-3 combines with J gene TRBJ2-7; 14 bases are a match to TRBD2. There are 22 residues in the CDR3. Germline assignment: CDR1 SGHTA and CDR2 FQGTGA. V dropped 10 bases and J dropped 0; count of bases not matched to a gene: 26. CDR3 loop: CATITFTHTRGLAGGISYEQYF. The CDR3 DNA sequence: TGTGCCACCATTACATTTACCCACACACGCGGACTAGCGGGGGGAATCTCCTACGAGCAGTACTTC. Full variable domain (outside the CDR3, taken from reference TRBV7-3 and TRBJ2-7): GAGVSQTPSNKVTEKGKYVELRCDPISGHTALYWYRQSLGQGPEFLIYFQGTGAADDSGLPNDRFFAVRPEGSVSTLKIQRTERGDSAVYLCATITFTHTRGLAGGISYEQYFGPGTRLTVT.

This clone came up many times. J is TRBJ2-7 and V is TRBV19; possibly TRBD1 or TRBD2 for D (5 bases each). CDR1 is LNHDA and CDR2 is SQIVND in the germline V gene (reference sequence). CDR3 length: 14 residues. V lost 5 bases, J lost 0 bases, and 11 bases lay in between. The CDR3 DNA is TGTGCCAGTAGTTGGGACGGACCCTCCTACGAGCAGTACTTC. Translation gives CASSWDGPSYEQYF.

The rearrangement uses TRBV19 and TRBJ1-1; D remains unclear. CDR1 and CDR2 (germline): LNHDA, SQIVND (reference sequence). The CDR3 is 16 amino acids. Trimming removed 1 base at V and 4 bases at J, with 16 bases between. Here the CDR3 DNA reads TGTGCCAGTAGTATAGTTGGTTGGGGTTTGAGCACTGAAGCTTTCTTT. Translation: CASSIVGWGLSTEAFF.

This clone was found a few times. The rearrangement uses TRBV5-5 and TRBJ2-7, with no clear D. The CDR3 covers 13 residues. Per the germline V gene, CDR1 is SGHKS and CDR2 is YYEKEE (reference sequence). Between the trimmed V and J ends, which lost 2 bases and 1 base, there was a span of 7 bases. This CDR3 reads CASSFGVSYEQYF. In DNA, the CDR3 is TGTGCCAGCAGCTTCGGTGTATCCTACGAGCAGTACTTC.

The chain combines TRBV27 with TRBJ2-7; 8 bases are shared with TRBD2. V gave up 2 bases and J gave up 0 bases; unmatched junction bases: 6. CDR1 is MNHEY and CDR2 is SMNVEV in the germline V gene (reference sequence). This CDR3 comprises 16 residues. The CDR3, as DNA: TGTGCCAGCAGTTTAGCGGGGGGCCTTACCTCCTACGAGCAGTACTTC. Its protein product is CASSLAGGLTSYEQYF.

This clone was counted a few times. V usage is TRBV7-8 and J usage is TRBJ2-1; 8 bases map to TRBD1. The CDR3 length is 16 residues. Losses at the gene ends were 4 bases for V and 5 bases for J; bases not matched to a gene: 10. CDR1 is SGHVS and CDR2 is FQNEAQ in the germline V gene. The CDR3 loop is CASSSWETGADNEQFF. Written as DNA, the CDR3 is TGTGCCAGCAGCTCATGGGAGACAGGGGCCGACAATGAGCAGTTCTTC.

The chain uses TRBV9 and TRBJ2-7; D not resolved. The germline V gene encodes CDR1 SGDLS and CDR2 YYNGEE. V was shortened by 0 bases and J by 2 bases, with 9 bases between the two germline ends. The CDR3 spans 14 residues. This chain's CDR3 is CASSVEVVPYEQYF. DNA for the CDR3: TGTGCCAGCAGCGTAGAGGTAGTCCCCTACGAGCAGTACTTC.

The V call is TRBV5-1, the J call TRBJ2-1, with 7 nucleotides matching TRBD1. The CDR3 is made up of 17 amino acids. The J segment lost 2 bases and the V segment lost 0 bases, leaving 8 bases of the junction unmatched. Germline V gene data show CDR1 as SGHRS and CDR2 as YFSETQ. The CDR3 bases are TGCGCCAGCAGCTTGGCCCTCTACAGGGGACCCTACAATGAGCAGTTCTTC. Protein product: CASSLALYRGPYNEQFF.

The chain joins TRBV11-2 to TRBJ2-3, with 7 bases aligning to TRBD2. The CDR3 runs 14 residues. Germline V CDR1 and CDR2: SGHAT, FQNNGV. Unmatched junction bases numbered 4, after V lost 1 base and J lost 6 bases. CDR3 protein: CASSLGAGRDTQYF. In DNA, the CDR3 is TGTGCCAGCAGCTTAGGAGCCGGGAGGGATACGCAGTATTTT.

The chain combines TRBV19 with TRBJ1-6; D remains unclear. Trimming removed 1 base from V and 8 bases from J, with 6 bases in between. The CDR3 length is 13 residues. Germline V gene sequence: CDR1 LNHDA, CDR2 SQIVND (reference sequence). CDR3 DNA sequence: TGTGCCAGTAGTATAGGTACAGATTCACCCCTCCACTTT. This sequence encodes CASSIGTDSPLHF.

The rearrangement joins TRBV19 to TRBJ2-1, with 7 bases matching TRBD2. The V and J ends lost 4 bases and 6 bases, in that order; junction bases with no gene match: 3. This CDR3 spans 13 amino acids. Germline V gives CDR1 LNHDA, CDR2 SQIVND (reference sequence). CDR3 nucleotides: TGTGCCAGTAGTAGTGGCGGGAGCAATGAGCAGTTCTTC. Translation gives CASSSGGSNEQFF.

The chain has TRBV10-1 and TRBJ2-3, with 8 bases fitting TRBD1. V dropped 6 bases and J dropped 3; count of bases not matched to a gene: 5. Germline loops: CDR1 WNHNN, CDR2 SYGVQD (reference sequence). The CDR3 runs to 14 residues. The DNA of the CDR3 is TGCGCCAGCAGCCGGACAGGGATAACAGATACGCAGTATTTT. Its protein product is CASSRTGITDTQYF.

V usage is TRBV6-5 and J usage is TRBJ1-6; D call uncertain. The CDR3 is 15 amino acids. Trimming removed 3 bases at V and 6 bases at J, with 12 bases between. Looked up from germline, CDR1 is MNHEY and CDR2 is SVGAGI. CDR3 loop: CASSYYQAVNSPLHF. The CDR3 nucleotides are TGTGCCAGCAGTTATTACCAGGCTGTTAATTCACCCCTCCACTTT.

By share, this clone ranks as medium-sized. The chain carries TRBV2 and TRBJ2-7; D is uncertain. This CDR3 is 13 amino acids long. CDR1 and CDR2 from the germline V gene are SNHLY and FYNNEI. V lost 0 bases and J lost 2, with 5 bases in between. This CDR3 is CASSEAMTYEQYF. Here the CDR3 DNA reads TGTGCCAGCAGTGAAGCAATGACCTACGAGCAGTACTTC.

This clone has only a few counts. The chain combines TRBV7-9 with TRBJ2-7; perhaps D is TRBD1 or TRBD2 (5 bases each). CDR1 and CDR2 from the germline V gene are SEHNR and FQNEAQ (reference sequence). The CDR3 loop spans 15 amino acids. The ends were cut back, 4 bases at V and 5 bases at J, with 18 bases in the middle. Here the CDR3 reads CASSSDWGEYDEQYF. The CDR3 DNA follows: TGTGCCAGCAGCTCGGACTGGGGCGAATACGACGAGCAGTACTTC. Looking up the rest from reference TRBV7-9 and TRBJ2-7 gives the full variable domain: DTGVSQNPRHKITKRGQNVTFRCDPISEHNRLYWYRQTLGQGPEFLTYFQNEAQLEKSRLLSDRFSAERPKGSFSTLEIQRTEQGDSAMYLCASSSDWGEYDEQYFGPGTRLTVT.

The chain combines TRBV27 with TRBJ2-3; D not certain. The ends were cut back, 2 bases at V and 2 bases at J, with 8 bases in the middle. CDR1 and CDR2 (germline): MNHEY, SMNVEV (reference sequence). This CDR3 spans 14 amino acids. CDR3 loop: CASSLIDNTDTQYF. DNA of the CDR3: TGTGCCAGCAGTTTAATAGATAACACAGATACGCAGTATTTT.

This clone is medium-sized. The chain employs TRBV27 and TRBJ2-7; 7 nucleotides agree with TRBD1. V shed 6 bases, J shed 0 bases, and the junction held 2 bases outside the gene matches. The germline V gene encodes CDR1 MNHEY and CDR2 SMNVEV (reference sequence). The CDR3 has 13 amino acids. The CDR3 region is CASSRQGSYEQYF. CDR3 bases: TGTGCCAGCAGCCGACAGGGCTCCTACGAGCAGTACTTC.

The CDR3 is CASSELIHDLGAKNIQYF. The CDR3 DNA sequence: TGTGCCAGCAGTGAGTTGATCCACGACCTCGGGGCCAAAAACATTCAGTACTTC. The J gene is TRBJ2-4, the V gene TRBV6-1; the D is unclear. Per germline, CDR1 MNHNS and CDR2 SASEGT. CDR3 length: 18 residues. Trimming removed 3 bases from V and 1 base from J, with 19 bases in between.

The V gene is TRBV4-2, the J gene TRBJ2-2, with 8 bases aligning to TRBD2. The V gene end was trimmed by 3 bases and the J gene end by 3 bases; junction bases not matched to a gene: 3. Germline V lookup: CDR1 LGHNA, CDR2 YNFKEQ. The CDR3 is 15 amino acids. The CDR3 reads CASSHSGTYTGELFF. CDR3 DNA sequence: TGTGCCAGCAGCCATAGCGGGACCTACACCGGGGAGCTGTTTTTT.